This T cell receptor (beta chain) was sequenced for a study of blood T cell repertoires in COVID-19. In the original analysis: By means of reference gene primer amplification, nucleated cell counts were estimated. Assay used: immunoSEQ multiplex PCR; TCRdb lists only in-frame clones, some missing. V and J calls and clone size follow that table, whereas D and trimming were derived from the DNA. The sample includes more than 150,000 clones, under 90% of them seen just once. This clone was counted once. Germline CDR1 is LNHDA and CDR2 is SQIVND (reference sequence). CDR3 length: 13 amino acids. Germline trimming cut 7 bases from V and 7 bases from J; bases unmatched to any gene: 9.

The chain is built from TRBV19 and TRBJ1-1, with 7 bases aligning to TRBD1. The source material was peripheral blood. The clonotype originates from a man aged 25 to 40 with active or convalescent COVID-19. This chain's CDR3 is CASTRQGTFEAFF. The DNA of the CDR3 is TGTGCCAGTACCCGACAGGGTACTTTTGAAGCTTTCTTT.